One sample yielded the 5 T cell receptor beta chains listed below, sequenced in a study of identical twins. In TCRdb, the 5' RACE reads were re-called with MiXCR into one record per CDR3 protein. This sample carries fewer than 650,000 distinct CDR3 sequences, just over 7% of them seen once, and the ten largest clones take around 1.6%. This sample also appeared in a second study, on yellow fever vaccine responses in identical twins.

The sequencing sample was made of PBMCs. These receptors all stem from a woman between 18 and 29 years old in good health.

This clonotype was seen more than once but under ten times. The chain is built from TRBV20-1 and TRBJ2-2; 8 bases agree with TRBD2. V lost 2 bases and J lost 4; bases outside the gene matches: 3. Germline CDR1 DFQATT, CDR2 SNEGSKA (reference sequence). This CDR3 region has 14 residues. CDR3 coding DNA: TGCAGTGCTAGACCAGCGGGGGCCACCGGGGAGCTGTTTTTT. It encodes CSARPAGATGELFF.

V and J are TRBV6-6 and TRBJ1-1; maybe TRBD1 (5 bases). There are 13 residues in the CDR3. The germline V gene encodes CDR1 MNHNY and CDR2 SVGAGI (reference sequence). Trimming stripped 6 bases from V and 11 bases from J, with 19 bases between. CDR3 sequence (DNA): TGTGCCAGCAGCCTTATGGCCGAGACAGAGGCTTTCTTT. This sequence encodes CASSLMAETEAFF.

The gene calls are TRBV6-1 and TRBJ2-1; tentatively, D is TRBD1 (6 bases). The V and J ends lost 6 bases and 6 bases respectively, with 9 bases between them. The CDR3 is 12 residues long. Germline CDR1 MNHNS, CDR2 SASEGT. The CDR3 DNA sequence: TGTGCCAGCAGGGTGGACAGCAATGAGCAGTTCTTC. It codes for CASRVDSNEQFF.

The chain recombines TRBV7-9 with TRBJ2-3; D is unresolved. The V gene lost 6 bases and the J gene lost 0 bases, with 7 bases spanning the gap. The germline V gene has CDR1 SEHNR and CDR2 FQNEAQ (reference sequence). The CDR3 extends over 13 amino acids. The DNA for the CDR3 is TGTGCCAGCAGTGGGTCTAGCACAGATACGCAGTATTTT. Residues: CASSGSSTDTQYF.

The chain employs TRBV7-7 and TRBJ2-1, with D maybe TRBD2 (5 bases). Per germline, CDR1 SSHAT and CDR2 FNYEAQ (reference sequence). Trimming took off 8 bases at V and 8 bases at J, with 16 bases between the two ends. This CDR3 is 13 amino acids long. CDR3 protein: CASGLSAGDEQFF. CDR3 nucleotide sequence: TGTGCCAGCGGCCTGTCCGCCGGGGATGAGCAGTTCTTC.